Below, 20 T cell receptor beta chains from the same sample are listed, as sequenced in a study of T cell responses to AZD1222 COVID-19 vaccine. TCRdb's table, derived via immunoSEQ multiplex PCR, lists solely in-frame clones and lacks some. The sample lists 130,000 or so clones, roughly 87% seen once, with around 5% in the top ten. Sequenced here: peripheral blood, sampled 28 days after the second AZD1222 dose. These receptors all come from an adult who received the AZD1222 COVID-19 vaccine.

The gene calls are TRBV11-3 and TRBJ2-7; no reliable D call. CDR3 size: 16 residues. The V and J ends lost 0 bases and 2 bases respectively, with 14 bases between them. Germline loops: CDR1 SGHNT, CDR2 YENEEA. Written as DNA, the CDR3 is TGTGCCAGCAGCTTAGAATCGGGTCATCACACCTACGAGCAGTACTTC. Encoded protein: CASSLESGHHTYEQYF.

The rearrangement uses TRBV10-1 and TRBJ2-7; 10 positions match TRBD2. The CDR3 spans 13 residues. Trimming removed 3 bases from V and 5 bases from J; junction bases left unmatched: 1. Germline values: CDR1 WNHNN, CDR2 SYGVQD (reference sequence). In DNA form, the CDR3 reads TGCGCCAGCAGTGAACTAGCGGGAAACGAGCAGTACTTC. Translation: CASSELAGNEQYF.

This clone was recorded only once. The CDR3 DNA reads as TGCAGCGCGACGCCAAAGGCCTATGAGCAGTTCTTC. Translation gives CSATPKAYEQFF. The chain uses TRBV29-1 and TRBJ2-1; D is unresolved. V was pared by 7 bases and J by 8 bases, with 15 bases between. The CDR3 loop spans 12 amino acids. In germline, CDR1 is SQVTM, CDR2 ANQGSEA.

The chain links TRBV19 to TRBJ2-4, with D maybe TRBD2 (7 bases). Looked up from germline, CDR1 is LNHDA and CDR2 is SQIVND (reference sequence). Trimming removed 0 bases at V and 8 bases at J, with 11 bases between. This CDR3 has 14 amino acids. CDR3 DNA: TGTGCCAGTAGTATAGACCGGGGGGCAGACATTCAGTACTTC. Translation gives CASSIDRGADIQYF.

The gene calls are TRBV9 and TRBJ1-3; no clear D gene. Germline V gene data show CDR1 as SGDLS and CDR2 as YYNGEE. The CDR3 contains 14 residues. The germline V and J ends were trimmed by 3 bases and 0 bases, with 7 bases remaining between them. The CDR3 nucleotides read TGTGCCAGCAGCGACCGCCTCTCTGGAAACACCATATATTTT. This sequence encodes CASSDRLSGNTIYF.

This chain links TRBV5-1 with TRBJ1-4; 8 nucleotides align to TRBD1. With 8 bases clipped from V and 7 bases from J, the junction kept 19 bases outside the gene matches. This CDR3 region has 17 residues. Germline CDR1 reads SGHRS; CDR2 reads YFSETQ. In DNA form, the CDR3 reads TGCGCCAGTTCAACCGGGACAGGCTCCCGGGCGGGTGAAAAACTGTTTTTT. Protein product: CASSTGTGSRAGEKLFF. The entire variable domain, with the rest obtained from reference TRBV5-1 and TRBJ1-4, is as follows: KAGVTQTPRYLIKTRGQQVTLSCSPISGHRSVSWYQQTPGQGLQFLFEYFSETQRNKGNFPGRFSGRQFSNSRSEMNVSTLELGDSALYLCASSTGTGSRAGEKLFFGSGTQLSVL.

The chain carries TRBV28 and TRBJ1-5; possibly TRBD1 for D (5 bases). CDR1 is MDHEN and CDR2 is SYDVKM in the germline V gene. The CDR3 consists of 17 residues. V lost 1 base, J lost 0 bases, and 13 bases lay in between. The CDR3 DNA follows: TGTGCCAGCAGTTTATTCGAGGGGCAGCTTAGCAATCAGCCCCAGCATTTT. Translating it yields CASSLFEGQLSNQPQHF.

V gene TRBV12-5 combines with J gene TRBJ1-1, with TRBD1 identical over 9 bases. The V gene's germline CDR1 is LGHNT and CDR2 FRNRAP. The V segment lost 3 bases and the J segment 0 bases; nucleotides outside the gene matches: 8. This CDR3 is 17 amino acids long. DNA for the CDR3: TGTGCTAGTGGTTTTTCGGACAGGGGTATTCTGAACACTGAAGCTTTCTTT. Translating it yields CASGFSDRGILNTEAFF.

The chain uses TRBV5-1 and TRBJ1-1; a possible D gene is TRBD1 (6 bases). The CDR3 is 15 residues long. Trimming took off 4 bases at V and 5 bases at J, with 18 bases between the two ends. Germline loops: CDR1 SGHRS, CDR2 YFSETQ. CDR3 amino acids: CASSIDGRGGTEAFF. For the CDR3, the DNA is TGCGCCAGCAGCATTGATGGCAGGGGAGGTACTGAAGCTTTCTTT.

The chain has TRBV5-1 and TRBJ2-5; a possible D gene is TRBD2 (6 bases). V dropped 5 bases and J dropped 1 base, with 9 bases sitting between them. The length of the CDR3 is 13 residues. Germline lookup yields CDR1 SGHRS and CDR2 YFSETQ. The CDR3 reads CASRGTFQETQYF. The CDR3 bases are TGCGCCAGCAGGGGGACTTTCCAAGAGACCCAGTACTTC. The full variable domain, its missing parts supplied by reference TRBV5-1 and TRBJ2-5, is KAGVTQTPRYLIKTRGQQVTLSCSPISGHRSVSWYQQTPGQGLQFLFEYFSETQRNKGNFPGRFSGRQFSNSRSEMNVSTLELGDSALYLCASRGTFQETQYFGPGTRLLVL.

This clone was seen a single time. This chain connects TRBV5-5 to TRBJ2-7, with D unresolved. CDR3 length: 14 residues. Germline-derived CDR1 and CDR2 are SGHKS and YYEKEE (reference sequence). Trimming removed 2 bases at V and 3 bases at J, with 12 bases between. This chain's CDR3 is CASSFQQVVYEQYF. The CDR3 coding sequence is TGTGCCAGCAGCTTTCAGCAAGTGGTCTACGAGCAGTACTTC.

DNA for the CDR3: TGTGCCAGCAGCTTACGACAGGGTAGCCACTATGGCTACACCTTC. This encodes CASSLRQGSHYGYTF. The V gene is TRBV7-2, the J gene TRBJ1-2; 7 nucleotides agree with TRBD1. The germline V gene encodes CDR1 SGHTA and CDR2 FQGNSA. This CDR3 is built from 15 residues. Trimming removed 2 bases from V and 3 bases from J; junction bases left unmatched: 6.

The rearrangement joins TRBV18 to TRBJ1-1; D unresolved. Looked up from germline, CDR1 is KGHSH and CDR2 is LQKENI. Trimming stripped 3 bases from V and 0 bases from J, with 11 bases between. This CDR3 has 15 amino acids. The CDR3 loop is CASSPTVGLNTEAFF. The CDR3, as DNA: TGTGCCAGCTCACCGACTGTGGGGTTGAACACTGAAGCTTTCTTT.

The chain is built from TRBV27 and TRBJ1-5; possible D gene TRBD1, 6 bases. The V gene's germline CDR1 is MNHEY and CDR2 SMNVEV (reference sequence). The CDR3 length is 15 residues. V was cut by 2 bases and J by 2 bases, with 10 bases left in between. The CDR3 DNA is TGTGCCAGCAGTTTACGGGGGGCCGGCAATCAGCCCCAGCATTTT. This gives the protein CASSLRGAGNQPQHF.

The CDR3 region has the DNA TGTGCCATCAGTGAGTCGGCCGGGGGGGGTAGCACAGATACGCAGTATTTT. It translates to CAISESAGGGSTDTQYF. V usage is TRBV10-3 and J usage is TRBJ2-3, with TRBD2 matching 8 bases. The CDR3 runs to 17 residues. CDR1 is ENHRY, CDR2 SYGVKD, per germline. J lost 0 bases, V lost 0 bases, and 5 bases had no gene match.

This chain links TRBV6-2 or TRBV6-3 with TRBJ1-1, with TRBD1 identical over 7 bases. The CDR3 length is 13 residues. The V and J ends lost 6 bases and 6 bases, in that order; junction bases with no gene match: 7. From germline, CDR1 is MNHEY and CDR2 SVGEGT. The CDR3 sequence: CASSLTGLAEAFF. In DNA, the CDR3 is TGTGCCAGCAGCTTGACAGGGTTGGCTGAAGCTTTCTTT.

This chain joins TRBV6-1 and TRBJ2-3; D gene ambiguous. The germline CDR1 and CDR2 sequences are MNHNS and SASEGT. V was shortened by 0 bases and J by 2 bases, with 6 bases between the two germline ends. The CDR3 has 14 residues. The CDR3: CASSEAGNTDTQYF. The CDR3 DNA reads as TGTGCCAGCAGTGAAGCGGGCAACACAGATACGCAGTATTTT.

This rearrangement joins TRBV18 to TRBJ2-5; 13 bases match TRBD2. Germline loops: CDR1 KGHSH, CDR2 LQKENI. Losses at the gene ends were 0 bases for V and 4 bases for J; bases not matched to a gene: 11. This CDR3 has 19 residues. CDR3: CASSPPGLAGTSRGETQYF. For the CDR3, the DNA is TGTGCCAGCTCACCACCGGGACTAGCGGGGACCAGTCGGGGAGAGACCCAGTACTTC.

This chain joins TRBV28 and TRBJ1-2, with 7 positions matching TRBD1. Losses at the gene ends were 2 bases for V and 5 bases for J; bases not matched to a gene: 11. The CDR3 is 16 amino acids. Germline V gives CDR1 MDHEN, CDR2 SYDVKM. The CDR3 DNA reads TGTGCCAGCAGTTTACCTTCCACCGGGACAGCTTATGGCTACACCTTC. Translating it yields CASSLPSTGTAYGYTF.

The chain employs TRBV10-3 and TRBJ2-3, with unresolved D. The CDR3 length is 11 residues. Germline CDR1 is ENHRY and CDR2 is SYGVKD. Between the trimmed V and J ends, which lost 3 bases and 5 bases, there was a span of 3 bases. Here the CDR3 reads CAISERDTQYF. CDR3 bases: TGTGCCATCAGTGAAAGAGATACGCAGTATTTT.